A selection of T cell receptor beta chains follows, all from one sample in a study of blood T cells in healthy people across ages. Each CDR3 protein is one row after TCRdb ran MiXCR on the 5' RACE reads. Of 450,000 to 600,000 distinct CDR3 sequences in the sample, about 27% were seen once. These same data were also listed under a study on T cells of mothers and their children.

The sample was blood. The receptors were sampled from a boy aged 2-15 years in good health. CDR3s include the opening cysteine and the closing phenylalanine or tryptophan. A D gene is named only where the DNA matches it firmly. Only part of the rows carry a size: once, few, many, or a class if the clone is expanded.

TRBJ2-2,-,-,TRBV3-1,CASSQAFNTGELFF,TGTGCCAGCAGCCAAGCCTTTAACACCGGGGAGCTGTTTTTT
TRBJ2-3,few,TRBD2,TRBV20-1,CSALTSGSTDTQYF,TGCAGTGCTCTGACTAGCGGAAGCACAGATACGCAGTATTTT
TRBJ2-7,-,-,TRBV4-3,CASSQGDPLQTSYEQYF,TGCGCCAGCAGCCAAGGCGACCCACTCCAAACCTCCTACGAGCAGTACTTC
TRBJ2-2,-,-,TRBV24-1,CATGGPPGAYWRITGELFF,TGTGCCACCGGGGGCCCTCCTGGGGCCTATTGGCGTATCACCGGGGAGCTGTTTTTT
TRBJ1-4,once,-,TRBV15,CATSREGFRGEKLFF,TGTGCCACCAGCAGAGAAGGGTTCCGAGGGGAAAAACTGTTTTTT
TRBJ2-1,-,TRBD2,TRBV30,CAWSGGGAGGMVEQFF,TGTGCCTGGAGTGGGGGTGGAGCGGGAGGCATGGTTGAGCAGTTCTTC
TRBJ2-7,-,TRBD1,TRBV6-1,CASSEAGQGAGEQYF,TGTGCCAGCAGTGAAGCGGGACAGGGGGCGGGTGAGCAGTACTTC
TRBJ2-2,few,-,TRBV25-1,CASSEGRAARSTNTGELFF,TGTGCCAGCAGTGAAGGGCGGGCTGCGCGCTCGACGAACACCGGGGAGCTGTTTTTT
TRBJ2-5,-,TRBD2,TRBV19,CASSIGTSGTGGETQYF,TGTGCCAGTAGTATTGGGACTAGCGGGACGGGGGGAGAGACCCAGTACTTC
TRBJ2-1,-,-,TRBV6-2/TRBV6-3,CASSYSVGGNEQFF,TGTGCCAGCAGTTACTCCGTGGGAGGCAATGAGCAGTTCTTC
TRBJ2-1,-,TRBD2,TRBV10-3,CAIRRLADNEQFF,TGTGCCATCCGAAGACTAGCGGACAATGAGCAGTTCTTC
TRBJ2-7,few,-,TRBV5-1,CASSLTVRYEQYF,TGCGCCAGCAGCTTGACAGTCCGATACGAGCAGTACTTC
TRBJ2-7,-,-,TRBV7-8,CASSSYRGTRAYEQYF,TGTGCCAGCAGCTCTTACAGGGGGACTAGGGCTTACGAGCAGTACTTC
TRBJ1-2,few,-,TRBV11-2,CASSLDEFYGYTF,TGTGCCAGCAGCTTAGATGAATTCTATGGCTACACCTTC
TRBJ2-7,-,-,TRBV18,CASSIAGAEAPYEQYF,TGTGCCAGCTCAATTGCCGGGGCCGAGGCCCCCTACGAGCAGTACTTC
TRBJ2-7,-,-,TRBV3-1,CASSQIRGNHEQYF,TGTGCCAGCAGCCAAATACGGGGTAACCACGAGCAGTACTTC
TRBJ2-1,-,-,TRBV10-3,CAIKGPGAEQFF,TGTGCCATCAAGGGGCCGGGAGCTGAGCAGTTCTTC
TRBJ2-3,-,TRBD2,TRBV15,CATSRREEYTDTQYF,TGTGCCACCAGTCGACGGGAGGAGTACACAGATACGCAGTATTTT
TRBJ1-2,-,-,TRBV7-8,CASSLDEGYYGYTF,TGTGCCAGCAGCTTAGACGAGGGGTACTATGGCTACACCTTC
TRBJ2-1,few,TRBD2,TRBV15,CATSRDRREALIRNEQFF,TGTGCCACCAGCAGAGATCGGCGGGAGGCCCTAATCCGGAATGAGCAGTTCTTC
TRBJ2-1,-,-,TRBV5-8,CASSLGPHEQFF,TGTGCCAGCAGCTTGGGTCCCCATGAGCAGTTCTTC
TRBJ2-5,-,-,TRBV10-3,CAISESGGFQETQYF,TGTGCCATCAGTGAGTCGGGGGGTTTCCAAGAGACCCAGTACTTC